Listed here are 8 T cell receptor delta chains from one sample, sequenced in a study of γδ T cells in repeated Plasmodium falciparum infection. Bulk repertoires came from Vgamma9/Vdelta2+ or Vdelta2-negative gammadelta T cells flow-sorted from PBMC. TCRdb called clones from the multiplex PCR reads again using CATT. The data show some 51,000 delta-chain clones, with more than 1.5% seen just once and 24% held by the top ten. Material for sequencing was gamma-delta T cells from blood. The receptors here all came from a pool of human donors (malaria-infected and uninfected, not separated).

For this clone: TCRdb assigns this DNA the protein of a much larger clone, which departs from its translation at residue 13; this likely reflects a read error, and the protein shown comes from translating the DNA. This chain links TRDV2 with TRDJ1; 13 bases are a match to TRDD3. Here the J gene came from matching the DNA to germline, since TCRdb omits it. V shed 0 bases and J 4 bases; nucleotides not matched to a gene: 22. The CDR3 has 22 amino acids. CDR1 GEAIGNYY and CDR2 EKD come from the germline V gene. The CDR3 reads CACDTVLTGGYARKKHSDKLIF. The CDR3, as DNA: TGTGCCTGTGACACCGTCTTAACTGGGGGATACGCTAGGAAAAAGCATAGCGATAAACTCATCTTT.

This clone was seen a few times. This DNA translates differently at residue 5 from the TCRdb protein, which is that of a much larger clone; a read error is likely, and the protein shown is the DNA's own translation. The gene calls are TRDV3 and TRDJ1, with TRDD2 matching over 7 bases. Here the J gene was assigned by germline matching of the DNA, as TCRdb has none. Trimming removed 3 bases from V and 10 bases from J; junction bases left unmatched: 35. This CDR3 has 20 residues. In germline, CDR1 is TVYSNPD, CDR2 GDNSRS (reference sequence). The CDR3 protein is CALGGFLVRVTRKKRGGLIF. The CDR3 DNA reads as TGTGCCTTGGGGGGCTTCCTAGTTCGTGTTACCCGAAAGAAACGAGGTGGACTCATCTTT.

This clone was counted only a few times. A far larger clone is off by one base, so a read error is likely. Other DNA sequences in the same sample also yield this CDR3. For the CDR3, the DNA is TGTGCTCTTGGGGAACTAAGCTACTTTTGGCGGTCTCCATATACCGGGGGATACGCGGCCGATAAACTCATCTTT. Its protein is CALGELSYFWRSPYTGGYAADKLIF. The chain combines TRDV1 with TRDJ1, with 10 bases that match TRDD3. TCRdb lists no J gene, so it was determined here by aligning the DNA to germline. The CDR3 loop spans 25 amino acids. Germline assignment: CDR1 TSWWSYY and CDR2 QGS. V trimming: 0 bases; J trimming: 3 bases; junction bases outside the gene matches: 31.

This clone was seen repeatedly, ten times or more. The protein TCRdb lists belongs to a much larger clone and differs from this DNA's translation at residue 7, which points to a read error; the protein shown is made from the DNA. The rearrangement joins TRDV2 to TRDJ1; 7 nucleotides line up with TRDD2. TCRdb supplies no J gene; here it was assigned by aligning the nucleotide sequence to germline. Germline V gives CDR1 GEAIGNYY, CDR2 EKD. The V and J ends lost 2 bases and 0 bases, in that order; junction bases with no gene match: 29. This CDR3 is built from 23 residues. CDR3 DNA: TGTGCCTGTGACATGGTCAGATTCCTCCCAAACCTTCCTGCTGGAGCGTACACCGATAAACTCATCTTT. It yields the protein CACDMVRFLPNLPAGAYTDKLIF.

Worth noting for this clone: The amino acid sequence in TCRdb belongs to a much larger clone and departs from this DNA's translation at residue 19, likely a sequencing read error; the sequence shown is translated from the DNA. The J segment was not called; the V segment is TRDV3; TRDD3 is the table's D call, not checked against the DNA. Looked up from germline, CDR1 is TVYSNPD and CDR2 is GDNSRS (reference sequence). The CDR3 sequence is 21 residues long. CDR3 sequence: CAFIHPTHWGITTIYTDKFIF. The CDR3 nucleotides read TGTGCCTTTATCCACCCTACGCACTGGGGGATAACGACGATTTACACCGATAAATTCATCTTT.

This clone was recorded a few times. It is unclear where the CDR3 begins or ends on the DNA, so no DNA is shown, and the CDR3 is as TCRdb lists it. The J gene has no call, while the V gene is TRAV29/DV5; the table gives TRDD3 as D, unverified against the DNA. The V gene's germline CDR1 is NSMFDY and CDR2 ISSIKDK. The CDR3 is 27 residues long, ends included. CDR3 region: CSVLLCSKRGQGKSTGDYPRGADKLIF.

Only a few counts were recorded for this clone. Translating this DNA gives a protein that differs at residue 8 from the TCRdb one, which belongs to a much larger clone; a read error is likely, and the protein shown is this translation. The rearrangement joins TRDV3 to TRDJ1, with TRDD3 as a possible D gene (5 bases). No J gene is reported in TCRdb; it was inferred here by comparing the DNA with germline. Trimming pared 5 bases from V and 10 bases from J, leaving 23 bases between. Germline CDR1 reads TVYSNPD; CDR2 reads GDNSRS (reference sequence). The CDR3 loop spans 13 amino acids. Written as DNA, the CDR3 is TGTGCCAAACGAGGGAGGATTAGGGATGGACTCATCTTT. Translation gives CAKRGRIRDGLIF.

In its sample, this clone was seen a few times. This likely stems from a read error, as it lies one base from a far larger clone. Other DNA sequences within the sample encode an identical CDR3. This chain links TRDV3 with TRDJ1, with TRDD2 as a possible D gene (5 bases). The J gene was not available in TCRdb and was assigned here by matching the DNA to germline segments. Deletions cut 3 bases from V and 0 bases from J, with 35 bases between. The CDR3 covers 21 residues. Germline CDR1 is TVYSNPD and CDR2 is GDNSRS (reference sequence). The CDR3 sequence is CAFTTVPYGSPYHANTDKLIF. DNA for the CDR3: TGTGCCTTCACTACTGTACCCTACGGCAGCCCGTATCATGCTAACACCGATAAACTCATCTTT.